This note documents a single T cell receptor (beta chain) sequence. CDR3 length: 12 amino acids. Trimming left V 5 bases short and J 9 bases short, with 11 bases between. This entry belongs to a study of T cell responses to AZD1222 COVID-19 vaccine. Produced via immunoSEQ multiplex PCR; TCRdb's table is partial and in-frame only. The profile covers over 110,000 clones, with around 90% appearing a single time and 1.5% to 2% taken by the ten largest. The sequences come from peripheral blood, collected 28 days after the second AZD1222 dose. The gene calls are TRBV12-3 or TRBV12-4 and TRBJ1-5, with D possibly TRBD1 on 5 matching bases. The TCR comes from an adult who received the AZD1222 COVID-19 vaccine. CDR3 sequence reads: CASSTGTGPQHF. CDR3 sequence (DNA): TGTGCCAGCAGTACCGGGACTGGGCCCCAGCATTTT.